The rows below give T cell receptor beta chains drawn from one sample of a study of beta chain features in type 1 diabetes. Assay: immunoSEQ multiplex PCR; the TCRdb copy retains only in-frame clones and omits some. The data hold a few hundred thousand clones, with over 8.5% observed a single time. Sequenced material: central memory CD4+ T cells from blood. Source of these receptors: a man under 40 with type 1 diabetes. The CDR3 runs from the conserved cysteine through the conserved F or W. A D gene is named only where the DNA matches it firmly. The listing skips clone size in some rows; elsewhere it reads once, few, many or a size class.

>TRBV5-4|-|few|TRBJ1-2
TGTGCCAGCAGCCCCGCGGGGACAACAGGGTTGGCTGGCTACACCTTC
CASSPAGTTGLAGYTF
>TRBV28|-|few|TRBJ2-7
TGTGCCAGCGGGACGATTGCGACCTACGAGCAGTACTTC
CASGTIATYEQYF
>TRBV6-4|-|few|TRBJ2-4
TGTGCCAGCACAGGGGTAGCCAAAAACATTCAGTACTTC
CASTGVAKNIQYF
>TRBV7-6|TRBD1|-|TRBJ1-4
TGTGCCAGCAGCTTAGACAGGGGGAATGAAAAACTGTTTTTT
CASSLDRGNEKLFF
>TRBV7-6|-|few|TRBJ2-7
TGTGCCAGCAGCTTTGACCACTACGAGCAGTACTTC
CASSFDHYEQYF
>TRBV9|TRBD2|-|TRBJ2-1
TGTGCCAGCAGCTCTCGGACTAGCCTCAATGAGCAGTTCTTC
CASSSRTSLNEQFF
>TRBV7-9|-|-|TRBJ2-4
TGTGCCAGCAGCCCCCAGGCGGGAGCCAAAAACATTCAGTACTTC
CASSPQAGAKNIQYF
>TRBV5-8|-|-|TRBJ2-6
TGTGCCAGCAGCTTGGAAGGGACAGGGGCCAACGTCCTGACTTTC
CASSLEGTGANVLTF
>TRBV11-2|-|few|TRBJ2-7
TGTGCCAGCAGCCGAGCGGGGACAACCTACGAGCAGTACTTC
CASSRAGTTYEQYF
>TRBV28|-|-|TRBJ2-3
TGTGCCAGCAGCTGGGACGGCCCCACAGATACGCAGTATTTT
CASSWDGPTDTQYF
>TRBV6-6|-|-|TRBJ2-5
TGTGCCAGCAGTTACGCGAGTCCCGAGGCGACCCAGTACTTC
CASSYASPEATQYF
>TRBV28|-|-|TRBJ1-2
TGTGCCAGCCGGACAGTGAACTATGGCTACACCTTC
CASRTVNYGYTF
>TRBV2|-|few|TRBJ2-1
TGTGCCAGCAGTGGAAATAGTGGGGATGAGCAGTTCTTC
CASSGNSGDEQFF
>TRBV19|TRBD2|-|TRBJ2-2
TGTGCCAGTAGTCACTCAAGACTAGCGGGAGGACAGAACACCGGGGAGCTGTTTTTT
CASSHSRLAGGQNTGELFF
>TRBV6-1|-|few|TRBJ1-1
TGTGCCAGCGGACGTACGTTGAACACTGAAGCTTTCTTT
CASGRTLNTEAFF
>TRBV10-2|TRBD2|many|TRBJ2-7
TGCGCCAGCAGTCCCTCTAGCGGGAGGGAGGACGAGCAGTACTTC
CASSPSSGREDEQYF
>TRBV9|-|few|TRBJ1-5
TGTGCCAGCAGAGATAGCAATCAGCCCCAGCATTTT
CASRDSNQPQHF
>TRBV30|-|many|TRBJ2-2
TGTGCCTGGAGTGTCATCGGGAGTTATTACACCGGGGAGCTGTTTTTT
CAWSVIGSYYTGELFF
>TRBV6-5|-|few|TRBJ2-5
TGTGCCAGCACAGGGCCCGGGACCCAGTACTTC
CASTGPGTQYF
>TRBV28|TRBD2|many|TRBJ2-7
TGTGCCAGCAGGGGGACTAGCTACGAGCAGTACTTC
CASRGTSYEQYF
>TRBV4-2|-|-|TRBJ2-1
TGTGCCAGCAGCCAAGATCTAGTTCAATCCAACAATGAGCAGTTCTTC
CASSQDLVQSNNEQFF
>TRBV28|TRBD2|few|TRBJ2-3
TGTGCCAGCAGTTCCCCGGGGGGGGCCCTTAGCACAGATACGCAGTATTTT
CASSSPGGALSTDTQYF
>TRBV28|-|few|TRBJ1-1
TGTGCCAGCAGTTTCGGGCGAGCTTTCTTT
CASSFGRAFF
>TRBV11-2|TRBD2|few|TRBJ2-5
TGTGCCAGCAGCCCTCTGGGTAGCGGGAGCTCAGAGACCCAGTACTTC
CASSPLGSGSSETQYF
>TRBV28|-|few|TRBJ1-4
TGTGCCAGCAGTTCCCCCGGGATGGGTGAAAAACTGTTTTTT
CASSSPGMGEKLFF
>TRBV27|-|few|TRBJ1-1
TGTGCCAGCAGAGGGAGTAGCACTGAAGCTTTCTTT
CASRGSSTEAFF
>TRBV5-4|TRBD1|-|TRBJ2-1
TGTGCCAGCACCCCAGACAGGGGCAATGAGCAGTTCTTC
CASTPDRGNEQFF
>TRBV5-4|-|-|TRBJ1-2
TGTGCCAGCATCCACCCGGTTAACTATGGCTACACCTTC
CASIHPVNYGYTF
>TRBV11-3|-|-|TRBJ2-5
TGTGCCAGCAGCTTAGATTGGATCGGTACAGCAGAGACCCAGTACTTC
CASSLDWIGTAETQYF
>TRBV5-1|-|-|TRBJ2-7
TGCGCCAGCTCCCGGGACGGAGCCTACGAGCAGTACTTC
CASSRDGAYEQYF
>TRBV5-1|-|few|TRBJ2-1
TGCGCCAGCAGCTTCACCGTTGGCAATGAGCAGTTCTTC
CASSFTVGNEQFF
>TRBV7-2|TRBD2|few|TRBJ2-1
TGTGCCAGCAGCTTAGAGACTAGCCGGTGGAGTGAGCAGTTCTTC
CASSLETSRWSEQFF
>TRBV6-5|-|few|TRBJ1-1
TGTGCCAGCAGTTACTCAGGGGCGCTGAGGCCTGAAGCTTTCTTT
CASSYSGALRPEAFF
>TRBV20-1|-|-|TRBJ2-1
TGCAGTGCGTCACAGTACAATGAGCAGTTCTTC
CSASQYNEQFF
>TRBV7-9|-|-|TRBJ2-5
TGTGCCAGCAGTATCGGGGAGACCCAGTACTTC
CASSIGETQYF
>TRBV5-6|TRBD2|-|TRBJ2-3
TGTGCCAGCAGACCAGCGGGACTAGCGGGGACGGGTACGCAGTATTTT
CASRPAGLAGTGTQYF
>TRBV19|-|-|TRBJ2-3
TGTGCCAGTCGACCCTACGGGTATGGCACAGATACGCAGTATTTT
CASRPYGYGTDTQYF
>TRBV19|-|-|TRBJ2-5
TGTGCCAGTAGTGCCAACGAAGGGACCCAGTACTTC
CASSANEGTQYF
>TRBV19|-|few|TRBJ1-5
TGTGCCAGTAGTAGGGGCGGCAATCAGCCCCAGCATTTT
CASSRGGNQPQHF
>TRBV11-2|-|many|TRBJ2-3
TGTGCCAGCAGCTTGGAAGGGTGGGATACGCAGTATTTT
CASSLEGWDTQYF
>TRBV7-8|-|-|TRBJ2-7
TGTGCCAGCAGCTTAGGGAGGACGGGGGAGCAGTACTTC
CASSLGRTGEQYF
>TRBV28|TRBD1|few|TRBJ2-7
TGTGCCAGCAGCCCCAGTACAGGGGCTGGCTACGAGCAGTACTTC
CASSPSTGAGYEQYF
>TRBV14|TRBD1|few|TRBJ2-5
TGTGCCAGCAGCCGTGTTTCAGGGACAGCTGAAGAGACCCAGTACTTC
CASSRVSGTAEETQYF
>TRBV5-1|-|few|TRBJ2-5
TGCGCCAGCAGCCCCGGGGCTACAGGGTCCCAAGAGACCCAGTACTTC
CASSPGATGSQETQYF
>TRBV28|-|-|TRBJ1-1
TGTGCCAGCCAGCCCCCGGTATTCACTGAAGCTTTCTTT
CASQPPVFTEAFF
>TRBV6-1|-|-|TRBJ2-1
TGTGCCAGCAAGAAGGACTACGTCCACAATGAGCAGTTCTTC
CASKKDYVHNEQFF
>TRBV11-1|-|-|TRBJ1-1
TGTGCCAGCAGCTTTATGGGGGTCCCTGAAGCTTTCTTT
CASSFMGVPEAFF
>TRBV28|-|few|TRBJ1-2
TGTGCCAGCAGTTCCCCCGGAATAAACTATGGCTACACCTTC
CASSSPGINYGYTF
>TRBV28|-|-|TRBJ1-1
TGTGCCAGCAGTTTAGGGTACACTGAAGCTTTCTTT
CASSLGYTEAFF